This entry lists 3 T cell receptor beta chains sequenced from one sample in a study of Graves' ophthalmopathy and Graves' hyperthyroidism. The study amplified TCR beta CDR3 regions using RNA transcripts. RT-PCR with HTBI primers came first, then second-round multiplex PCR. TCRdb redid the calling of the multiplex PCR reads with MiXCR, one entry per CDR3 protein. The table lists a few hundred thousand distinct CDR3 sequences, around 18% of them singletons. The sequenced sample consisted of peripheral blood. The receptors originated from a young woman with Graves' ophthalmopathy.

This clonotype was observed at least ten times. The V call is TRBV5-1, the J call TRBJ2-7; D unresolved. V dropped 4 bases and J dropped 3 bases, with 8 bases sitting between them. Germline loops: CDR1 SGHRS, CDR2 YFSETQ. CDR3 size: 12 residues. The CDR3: CASSPENYEQYF. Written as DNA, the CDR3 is TGCGCCAGCAGCCCCGAGAACTACGAGCAGTACTTC.

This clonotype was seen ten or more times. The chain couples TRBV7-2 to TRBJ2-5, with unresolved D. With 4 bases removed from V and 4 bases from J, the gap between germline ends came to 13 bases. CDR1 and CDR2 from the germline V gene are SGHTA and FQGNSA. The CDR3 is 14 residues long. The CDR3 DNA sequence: TGTGCCAGCAGCTCTGGGTACAGTTCAGAGACCCAGTACTTC. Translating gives CASSSGYSSETQYF.

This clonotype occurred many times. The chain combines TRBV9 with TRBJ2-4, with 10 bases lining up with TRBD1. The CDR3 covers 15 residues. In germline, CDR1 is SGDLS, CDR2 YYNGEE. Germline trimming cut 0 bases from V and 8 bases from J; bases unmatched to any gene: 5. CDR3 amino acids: CASSVEGTGDDIQYF. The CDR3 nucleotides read TGTGCCAGCAGCGTAGAGGGGACAGGGGATGACATTCAGTACTTC.